These 2 T cell receptor beta chains were sequenced from one sample in a study of cytomegalovirus exposure and HLA in healthy donors. PCR amplification relied on 60 Vbeta primers (plus 13 Jbeta primers). TCRdb's copy holds only in-frame clones and misses some; the assay was immunoSEQ multiplex PCR. The data hold 95,000 to 150,000 clones, with roughly 75% observed a single time. Input material: PBMCs. These receptors were obtained from a man between 25 and 39 years old in good health and CMV-seropositive.

This clone was counted a few times. The V gene is TRBV4-3, the J gene TRBJ1-5; no reliable D call. V was pared by 0 bases and J by 1 base, with 13 bases between. CDR1 and CDR2 (germline): LGHNA, YSLEER. This CDR3 has 17 residues. The CDR3 here is CASSQDLEASSNQPQHF. The DNA of the CDR3 is TGCGCCAGCAGCCAAGACCTCGAGGCGAGCAGCAATCAGCCCCAGCATTTT.

This chain connects TRBV27 to TRBJ1-2, with D possibly TRBD1 on 5 matching bases. V lost 2 bases and J 5 bases, leaving 12 bases between the germline ends. This CDR3 is 14 amino acids long. In germline, CDR1 is MNHEY, CDR2 SMNVEV (reference sequence). The CDR3 is CASSLGRGGYGYTF. Written as DNA, the CDR3 is TGTGCCAGCAGTTTAGGTAGGGGCGGATATGGCTACACCTTC.